What follows are 28 T cell receptor beta chains derived from one specimen sequenced in a study of beta chain features in type 1 diabetes. Isolated RNA was reverse transcribed in full, so expressed TCRB transcripts were sequenced. Method: immunoSEQ multiplex PCR; TCRdb's copy keeps in-frame clones and lacks some. The sample includes around 130,000 clones, around 10% of them seen just once. Study-wide results and limits: People with Type 1 diabetes carried modestly yet significantly shorter TCRB CDR3s in all four CD4+ subsets.

No antigen is known for these receptors. The sequenced sample was central memory CD4+ T cells from blood. These receptors were obtained from a man aged 25-45 years with type 1 diabetes.

This clone was counted only a few times. CDR3 DNA sequence: TGTGCCAGCAGACTGACGCAGGGGAGTACGCAGTATTTT. Its translation: CASRLTQGSTQYF. The rearrangement uses TRBV7-3 and TRBJ2-3; weak D call: TRBD1 (6 bases). This CDR3 has 13 amino acids. Germline V gene data show CDR1 as SGHTA and CDR2 as FQGTGA. The V and J ends lost 6 bases and 8 bases respectively, with 15 bases between them.

This chain connects TRBV5-1 to TRBJ1-6, with a weak D call TRBD1 (5 bases). Trimming shortened V by 8 bases and J by 5 bases, and 11 bases separated the two germline ends. Germline V lookup: CDR1 SGHRS, CDR2 YFSETQ. The CDR3 is made up of 13 amino acids. CDR3 bases: TGCGCCAGTCGACAGAGTGATAATTCACCCCTCCACTTT. Encoded protein: CASRQSDNSPLHF.

V usage is TRBV28 and J usage is TRBJ2-7; D unresolved. The CDR3 runs 15 residues. The germline CDR1 and CDR2 sequences are MDHEN and SYDVKM. V dropped 2 bases and J dropped 5 bases, with 16 bases sitting between them. CDR3: CASSLDPGRMDEQYF. In DNA, the CDR3 is TGTGCCAGCAGTTTAGATCCCGGCAGGATGGACGAGCAGTACTTC.

This chain links TRBV7-9 with TRBJ2-1; perhaps TRBD2 as D (6 bases). The V and J ends lost 4 bases and 2 bases respectively, with 15 bases between them. CDR1 and CDR2 from the germline V gene are SEHNR and FQNEAQ (reference sequence). There are 16 residues in the CDR3. The CDR3 sequence is CASSSWGDQPYNEQFF. The CDR3 DNA reads TGTGCCAGCAGCTCTTGGGGGGACCAGCCCTACAATGAGCAGTTCTTC.

The chain links TRBV6-1 to TRBJ1-1; no reliable D call. The CDR3 runs to 14 residues. The V end lost 4 bases, the J end lost 1 base, and 10 bases lay between the germline ends. The germline CDR1 and CDR2 sequences are MNHNS and SASEGT. The CDR3 bases are TGTGCCAGCAGTGTTACACCCACGAACACTGAAGCTTTCTTT. Amino acid sequence: CASSVTPTNTEAFF.

This clone was recorded a few times. The chain recombines TRBV7-9 with TRBJ1-2, with a weak D call TRBD1 (6 bases). V lost 7 bases, J lost 7 bases, and 16 bases lay in between. The CDR3 runs 13 residues. CDR1 SEHNR and CDR2 FQNEAQ come from the germline V gene (reference sequence). The CDR3 spells CASTPWGRSGYTF. In nucleotides, the CDR3 is TGTGCCAGCACTCCGTGGGGGCGCAGTGGCTACACCTTC.

This clone was detected ten times or more. V is TRBV30 and J is TRBJ1-1; no clear D. The germline CDR1 and CDR2 sequences are GTSNPN and SVGIG (reference sequence). The CDR3 has 11 amino acids. Deletions cut 1 base from V and 7 bases from J, with 7 bases between. The CDR3 loop reads CAWSGEFEAFF. The CDR3 bases are TGTGCCTGGAGTGGGGAGTTTGAAGCTTTCTTT.

This clone came up a few times. The chain combines TRBV7-2 with TRBJ2-7; TRBD1 is a possible D gene (5 bases). Trimming took off 0 bases at V and 6 bases at J, with 12 bases between the two ends. This CDR3 comprises 14 residues. From germline, CDR1 is SGHTA and CDR2 FQGNSA. The CDR3 sequence: CASSLAWEQVEQYF. The CDR3 DNA reads TGTGCCAGCAGCTTAGCGTGGGAACAGGTCGAGCAGTACTTC.

This clone has a count of ten or more. The chain employs TRBV5-1 and TRBJ1-4, with TRBD1 identical over 8 bases. Looked up from germline, CDR1 is SGHRS and CDR2 is YFSETQ. V shed 1 base, J shed 5 bases, and the junction held 4 bases outside the gene matches. The CDR3 spans 15 residues. CDR3 protein: CASSLNTGGNEKLFF. In DNA, the CDR3 is TGCGCCAGCAGCTTGAATACAGGGGGAAATGAAAAACTGTTTTTT.

This clone has more than one count but fewer than ten. The chain has TRBV28 and TRBJ1-5; possible D gene TRBD1, 5 bases. The CDR3 consists of 16 residues. V gave up 5 bases and J gave up 2 bases, with 16 bases separating them. Germline-derived CDR1 and CDR2 are MDHEN and SYDVKM. The DNA of the CDR3 is TGTGCCAGCAGTCCCTGGGGACTGGCGGGCAATCAGCCCCAGCATTTT. It specifies CASSPWGLAGNQPQHF. Supplemented by reference TRBV28 and TRBJ1-5, the full variable domain reads DVKVTQSSRYLVKRTGEKVFLECVQDMDHENMFWYRQDPGLGLRLIYFSYDVKMKEKGDIPEGYSVSREKKERFSLILESASTNQTSMYLCASSPWGLAGNQPQHFGDGTRLSIL.

This sequence joins TRBV29-1 and TRBJ2-7; 9 nucleotides match TRBD1. Trimming cost V 7 bases and J 2 bases; bases outside gene matches: 12. The germline V gene has CDR1 SQVTM and CDR2 ANQGSEA. The CDR3 spans 15 residues. In nucleotides, the CDR3 is TGCAGCGCTGGGGACCGGACAGGGGCCGCCTACGAGCAGTACTTC. It is translated as CSAGDRTGAAYEQYF.

The chain has TRBV19 and TRBJ1-1, with 7 nucleotides matching TRBD1. The CDR3 runs 17 residues. Germline CDR1 is LNHDA and CDR2 is SQIVND (reference sequence). V trimming: 8 bases; J trimming: 0 bases; junction bases outside the gene matches: 15. The CDR3 region is CASPTGQGGRLNTEAFF. Here the CDR3 DNA reads TGTGCCAGTCCCACGGGGCAGGGGGGACGCCTGAACACTGAAGCTTTCTTT.

This clone has just a few counts. This rearrangement joins TRBV6-5 to TRBJ1-2; TRBD1 agrees at 7 bases. The CDR3 has 13 amino acids. V gave up 2 bases and J gave up 4 bases; unmatched junction bases: 1. Germline assignment: CDR1 MNHEY and CDR2 SVGAGI. The DNA for the CDR3 is TGTGCCAGCAGTTACGACAGGGCCTATGGCTACACCTTC. Encoded protein: CASSYDRAYGYTF.

The table lists this clone with a few counts. The CDR3 bases are TGTGCCAGCAGCCTCGAGACAGATACGCAGTATTTT. Protein sequence: CASSLETDTQYF. This sequence joins TRBV11-1 and TRBJ2-3; D gene ambiguous. Germline V gene data show CDR1 as SGHAT and CDR2 as FQDESV (reference sequence). Trimming pared 5 bases from V and 3 bases from J, leaving 6 bases between. This CDR3 region has 12 residues. Filled out from reference TRBV11-1 and TRBJ2-3, the complete variable domain reads EAEVAQSPRYKITEKSQAVAFWCDPISGHATLYWYRQILGQGPELLVQFQDESVVDDSQLPKDRFSAERLKGVDSTLKIQPAELGDSAMYLCASSLETDTQYFGPGTRLTVL.

This clone has a handful of counts. The rearrangement links TRBV18 to TRBJ1-3, with 7 bases that match TRBD1. Trimming took 4 bases from V and 0 from J; bases not matched to a gene: 6. Per germline, CDR1 KGHSH and CDR2 LQKENI. CDR3 length: 16 residues. CDR3 sequence reads: CASSRSQGDSGNTIYF. For the CDR3, the DNA is TGTGCCAGCTCACGCAGTCAGGGGGACTCTGGAAACACCATATATTTT.

This clone was counted only a few times. The V and J genes are TRBV29-1 and TRBJ1-2; D gene unclear. CDR3 length: 11 amino acids. Germline CDR1 is SQVTM and CDR2 is ANQGSEA. V was clipped by 7 bases and J by 3 bases, with 9 bases between them. The CDR3, as DNA: TGCAGCGCTGGCCCCGACTATGGCTACACCTTC. Its translation: CSAGPDYGYTF.

The chain combines TRBV4-2 with TRBJ2-7; D is possibly TRBD2 (6 bases). CDR3 size: 14 residues. From germline, CDR1 is LGHNA and CDR2 YNFKEQ. Trimming removed 1 base at V and 3 bases at J, with 10 bases between. CDR3 residues: CASSQGLEYYEQYF. The CDR3 nucleotides read TGTGCCAGCAGCCAAGGACTAGAGTACTACGAGCAGTACTTC.

There are a few counts of this clone. The chain has TRBV4-2 and TRBJ1-2; the match to TRBD1 covers 7 bases. J was trimmed by 4 bases and V by 1 base; bases with no gene match: 3. CDR3 length: 14 residues. Germline values: CDR1 LGHNA, CDR2 YNFKEQ. The CDR3 DNA is TGTGCCAGCAGCCAAGGACAGGGTGGCTATGGCTACACCTTC. Translated: CASSQGQGGYGYTF.

The chain employs TRBV2 and TRBJ1-2, with 9 bases matching TRBD1. The CDR3 extends over 14 amino acids. In germline, CDR1 is SNHLY, CDR2 FYNNEI. J was trimmed by 1 base and V by 6 bases; bases with no gene match: 3. The CDR3 is CASSVDRGNYGYTF. The CDR3 nucleotides are TGTGCCAGCAGCGTGGACAGGGGTAACTATGGCTACACCTTC.

The chain joins TRBV5-4 to TRBJ2-5; 12 bases map to TRBD1. This CDR3 contains 16 residues. CDR1 and CDR2 (germline): SGHNT, YYREEE (reference sequence). Trimming took 4 bases from V and 5 from J; bases not matched to a gene: 9. CDR3 in DNA: TGTGCCAGCAGCCCCCCGGGACAGGGGGCCGGGGAGACCCAGTACTTC. Encoded protein: CASSPPGQGAGETQYF.

The rearrangement links TRBV4-3 to TRBJ2-2, with a weak D call TRBD1 (6 bases). The CDR3 loop spans 17 amino acids. Germline-derived CDR1 and CDR2 are LGHNA and YSLEER. Trimming stripped 4 bases from V and 0 bases from J, with 15 bases between. CDR3 sequence: CASSREFGTTNTGELFF. In DNA, the CDR3 is TGCGCCAGCAGCCGGGAATTCGGGACAACGAACACCGGGGAGCTGTTTTTT.

This clone was observed a few times. The rearrangement links TRBV9 to TRBJ2-1; 8 bases line up with TRBD2. Germline CDR1 is SGDLS and CDR2 is YYNGEE. V was pared by 3 bases and J by 6 bases, with 8 bases of the junction left unmatched. This CDR3 region has 15 residues. CDR3 residues: CASSGKGGGFNEQFF. CDR3 DNA: TGTGCCAGCAGCGGTAAGGGCGGGGGGTTCAATGAGCAGTTCTTC.

The rearrangement joins TRBV2 to TRBJ1-2; D is unclear. Germline V CDR1 and CDR2: SNHLY, FYNNEI. This CDR3 has 12 amino acids. The V gene lost 8 bases and the J gene lost 6 bases, with 13 bases spanning the gap. CDR3 DNA sequence: TGTGCCAGCTCGAGGCGGAACGATGGCTACACCTTC. The encoded protein is CASSRRNDGYTF.

This clone was observed a handful of times. The chain carries TRBV6-5 and TRBJ2-4; D perhaps matches TRBD2 (5 bases). The CDR3 has 15 amino acids. Germline V gene data show CDR1 as MNHEY and CDR2 as SVGAGI. The V end was cut by 7 bases, the J end by 2 bases, with 15 bases between. The CDR3 loop reads CASTPYRTSKNIQYF. The CDR3 region has the DNA TGTGCCAGCACCCCTTATCGGACTTCCAAAAACATTCAGTACTTC.

This clone was picked up a small number of times. The chain has TRBV7-2 and TRBJ2-3; maybe TRBD1 (5 bases). V was shortened by 3 bases and J by 5 bases, with 18 bases between the two germline ends. CDR1 is SGHTA, CDR2 FQGNSA, per germline. The length of the CDR3 is 16 residues. In nucleotides, the CDR3 is TGTGCCAGCAGCTTTAGTCCGAGACCAAGGGGAGATACGCAGTATTTT. Amino acids: CASSFSPRPRGDTQYF.

This clone was recorded a few times. The gene calls are TRBV28 and TRBJ1-6, with 7 bases that match TRBD1. Germline-derived CDR1 and CDR2 are MDHEN and SYDVKM. The J segment lost 5 bases and the V segment lost 4 bases, leaving 5 bases of the junction unmatched. The CDR3 length is 15 residues. This chain's CDR3 is CASSSGTVDNSPLHF. The CDR3 region has the DNA TGTGCCAGCAGTTCCGGGACAGTAGATAATTCACCCCTCCACTTT.

The chain combines TRBV6-6 with TRBJ2-5; maybe TRBD1 (6 bases). Germline-derived CDR1 and CDR2 are MNHNY and SVGAGI (reference sequence). Trimming removed 0 bases from V and 5 bases from J, with 10 bases in between. The CDR3 consists of 14 residues. CDR3 sequence (DNA): TGTGCCAGCAGTTACTCGGACAGTCGGGAGACCCAGTACTTC. Translation gives CASSYSDSRETQYF.

The J gene is TRBJ1-6, the V gene TRBV2, with a weak D call TRBD1 (6 bases). The CDR3 is made up of 13 amino acids. Germline V gene lookup returns CDR1 SNHLY and CDR2 FYNNEI. V was shortened by 4 bases and J by 5 bases, with 6 bases between the two germline ends. The CDR3 loop reads CASSAGDNSPLHF. As DNA, the CDR3 is TGTGCCAGCAGTGCAGGGGATAATTCACCCCTCCACTTT.